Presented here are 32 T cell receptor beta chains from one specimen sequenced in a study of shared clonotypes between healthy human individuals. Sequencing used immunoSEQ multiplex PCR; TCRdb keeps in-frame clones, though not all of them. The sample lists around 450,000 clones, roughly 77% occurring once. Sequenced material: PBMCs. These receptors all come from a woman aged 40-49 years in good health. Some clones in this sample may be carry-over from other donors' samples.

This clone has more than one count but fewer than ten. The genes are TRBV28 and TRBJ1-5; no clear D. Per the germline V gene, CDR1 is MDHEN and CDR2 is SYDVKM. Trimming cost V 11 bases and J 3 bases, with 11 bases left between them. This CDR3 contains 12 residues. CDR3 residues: CASARDNQPQHF. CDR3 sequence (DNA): TGTGCCTCAGCGAGGGACAATCAGCCCCAGCATTTT.

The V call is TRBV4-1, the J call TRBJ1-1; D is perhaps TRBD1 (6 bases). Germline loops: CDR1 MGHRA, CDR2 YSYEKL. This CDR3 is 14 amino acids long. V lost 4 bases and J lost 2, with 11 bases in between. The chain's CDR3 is CASSRNRVNTEAFF. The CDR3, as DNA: TGCGCCAGCAGCCGAAACAGGGTTAACACTGAAGCTTTCTTT.

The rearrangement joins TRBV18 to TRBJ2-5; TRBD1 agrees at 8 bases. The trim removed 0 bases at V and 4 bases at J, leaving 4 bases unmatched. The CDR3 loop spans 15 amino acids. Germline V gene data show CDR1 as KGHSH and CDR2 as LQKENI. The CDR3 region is CASSPPGQAGETQYF. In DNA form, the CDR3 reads TGTGCCAGCTCACCACCGGGACAGGCGGGAGAGACCCAGTACTTC.

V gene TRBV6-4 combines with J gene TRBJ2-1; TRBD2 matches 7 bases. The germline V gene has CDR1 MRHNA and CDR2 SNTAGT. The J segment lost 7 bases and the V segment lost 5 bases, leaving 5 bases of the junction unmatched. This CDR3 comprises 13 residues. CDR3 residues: CASSREVGNEQFF. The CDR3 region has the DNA TGTGCCAGCAGTCGGGAGGTGGGAAATGAGCAGTTCTTC.

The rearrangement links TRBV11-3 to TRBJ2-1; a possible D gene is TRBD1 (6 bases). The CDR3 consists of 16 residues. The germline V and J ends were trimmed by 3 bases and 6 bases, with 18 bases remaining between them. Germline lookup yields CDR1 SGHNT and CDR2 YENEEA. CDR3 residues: CASSFGGRLRSNEQFF. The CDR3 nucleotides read TGTGCCAGCAGCTTTGGGGGCAGGTTAAGGAGCAATGAGCAGTTCTTC.

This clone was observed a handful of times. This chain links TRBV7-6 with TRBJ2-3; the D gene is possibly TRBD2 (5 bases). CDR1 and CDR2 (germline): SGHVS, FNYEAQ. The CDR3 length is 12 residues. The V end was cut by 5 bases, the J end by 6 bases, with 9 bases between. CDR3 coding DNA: TGTGCCAGCAGCCAATCGGGGGATACGCAGTATTTT. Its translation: CASSQSGDTQYF.

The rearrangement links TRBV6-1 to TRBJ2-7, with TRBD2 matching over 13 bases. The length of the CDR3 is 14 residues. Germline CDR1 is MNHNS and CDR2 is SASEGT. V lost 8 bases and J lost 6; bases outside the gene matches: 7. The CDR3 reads CASRVRTSGGEQYF. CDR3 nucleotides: TGTGCCAGCCGCGTCCGGACTAGCGGGGGCGAGCAGTACTTC.

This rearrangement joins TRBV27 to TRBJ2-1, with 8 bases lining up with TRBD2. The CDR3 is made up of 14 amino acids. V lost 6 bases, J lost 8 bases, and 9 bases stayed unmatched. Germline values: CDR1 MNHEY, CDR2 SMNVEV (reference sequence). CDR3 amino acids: CASSPGTSSHEQFF. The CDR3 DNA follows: TGTGCCAGCAGCCCCGGGACTAGTTCGCATGAGCAGTTCTTC.

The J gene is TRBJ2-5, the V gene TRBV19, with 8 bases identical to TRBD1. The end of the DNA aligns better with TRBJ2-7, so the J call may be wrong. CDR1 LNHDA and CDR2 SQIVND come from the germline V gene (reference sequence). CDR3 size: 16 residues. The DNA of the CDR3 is TGTGCCAGTGGCCGGGACAGGTCTGTACCATTCTACGAGCAGTACTTC. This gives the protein CASGRDRSVPFYEQYF.

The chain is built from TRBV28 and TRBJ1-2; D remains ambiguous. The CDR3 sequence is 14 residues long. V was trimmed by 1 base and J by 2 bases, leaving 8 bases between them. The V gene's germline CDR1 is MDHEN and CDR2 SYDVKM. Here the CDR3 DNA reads TGTGCCAGCAGTTTATCCTCGCGAAACTATGGCTACACCTTC. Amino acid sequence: CASSLSSRNYGYTF.

CDR3 DNA sequence: TGTGCCAGCAGCGCCGCTACAGGGAGTTTTTACAATGAGCAGTTCTTC. Translating gives CASSAATGSFYNEQFF. The chain combines TRBV9 with TRBJ2-1; possibly TRBD1 for D (6 bases). V was shortened by 3 bases and J by 4 bases, with 17 bases between the two germline ends. This CDR3 is built from 16 residues. Germline V lookup: CDR1 SGDLS, CDR2 YYNGEE.

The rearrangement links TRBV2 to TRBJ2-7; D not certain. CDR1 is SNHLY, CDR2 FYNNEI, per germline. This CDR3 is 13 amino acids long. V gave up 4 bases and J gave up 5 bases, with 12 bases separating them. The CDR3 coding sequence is TGTGCCAGCAGTGGGACCGGTGCACACGAGCAGTACTTC. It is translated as CASSGTGAHEQYF.

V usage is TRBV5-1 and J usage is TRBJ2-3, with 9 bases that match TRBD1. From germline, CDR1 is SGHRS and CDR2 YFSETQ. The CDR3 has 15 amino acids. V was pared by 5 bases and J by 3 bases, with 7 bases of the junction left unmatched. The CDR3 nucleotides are TGCGCCAGCAGGATTACAGGGGGCGGAACAGATACGCAGTATTTT. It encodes CASRITGGGTDTQYF.

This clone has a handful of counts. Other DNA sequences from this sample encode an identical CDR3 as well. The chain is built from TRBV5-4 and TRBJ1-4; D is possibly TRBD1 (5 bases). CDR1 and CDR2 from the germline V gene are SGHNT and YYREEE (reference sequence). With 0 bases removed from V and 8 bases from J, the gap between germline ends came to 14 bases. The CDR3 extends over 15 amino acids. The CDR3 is CASSLGDARREKLFF. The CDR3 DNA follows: TGTGCCAGCAGCTTGGGGGACGCCCGGCGAGAAAAACTGTTTTTT. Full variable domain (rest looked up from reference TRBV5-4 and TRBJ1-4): ETGVTQSPTHLIKTRGQQVTLRCSSQSGHNTVSWYQQALGQGPQFIFQYYREEENGRGNFPPRFSGLQFPNYSSELNVNALELDDSALYLCASSLGDARREKLFFGSGTQLSVL.

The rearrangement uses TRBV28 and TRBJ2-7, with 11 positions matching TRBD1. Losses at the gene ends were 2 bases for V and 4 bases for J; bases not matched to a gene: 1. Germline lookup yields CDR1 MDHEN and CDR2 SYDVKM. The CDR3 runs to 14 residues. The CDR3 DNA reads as TGTGCCAGCAGTTTAAGGGACAGGGGGTACGAGCAGTACTTC. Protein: CASSLRDRGYEQYF.

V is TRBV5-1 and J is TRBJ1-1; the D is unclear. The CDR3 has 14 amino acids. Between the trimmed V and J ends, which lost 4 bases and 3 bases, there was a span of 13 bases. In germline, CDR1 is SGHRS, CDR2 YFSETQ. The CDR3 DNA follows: TGCGCCAGCAGCCCTCTGAGTGGGGACACTGAAGCTTTCTTT. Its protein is CASSPLSGDTEAFF.

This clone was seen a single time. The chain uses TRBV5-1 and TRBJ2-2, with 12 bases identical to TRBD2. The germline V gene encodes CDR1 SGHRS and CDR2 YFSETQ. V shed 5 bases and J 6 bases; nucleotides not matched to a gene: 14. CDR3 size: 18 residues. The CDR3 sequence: CASRKRTSGKGGSGELFF. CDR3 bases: TGCGCCAGCAGGAAGAGGACTAGCGGGAAGGGAGGCTCCGGGGAGCTGTTTTTT.

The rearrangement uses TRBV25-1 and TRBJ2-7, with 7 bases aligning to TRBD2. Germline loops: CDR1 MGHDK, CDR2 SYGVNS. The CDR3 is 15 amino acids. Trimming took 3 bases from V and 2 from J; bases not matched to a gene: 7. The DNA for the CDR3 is TGTGCCAGCAGTGACCCCGCGGGAGAGACCTACGAGCAGTACTTC. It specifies CASSDPAGETYEQYF.

The CDR3 is CASRAEASGVYTF. CDR3 bases: TGCGCCAGCAGGGCAGAAGCGTCGGGGGTCTACACCTTC. The J gene is TRBJ1-2, the V gene TRBV5-1; a possible D gene is TRBD1 (5 bases). The CDR3 length is 13 residues. Trimming took 5 bases from V and 10 from J, leaving 18 bases between them. Germline CDR1 reads SGHRS; CDR2 reads YFSETQ.

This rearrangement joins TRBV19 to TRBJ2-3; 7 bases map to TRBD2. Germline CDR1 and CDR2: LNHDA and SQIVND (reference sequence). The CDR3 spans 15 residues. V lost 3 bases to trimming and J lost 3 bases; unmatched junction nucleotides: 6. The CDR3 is CASSIGRELTDTQYF. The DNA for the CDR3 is TGTGCCAGTAGTATTGGGAGGGAGCTAACAGATACGCAGTATTTT. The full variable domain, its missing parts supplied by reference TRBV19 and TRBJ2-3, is DGGITQSPKYLFRKEGQNVTLSCEQNLNHDAMYWYRQDPGQGLRLIYYSQIVNDFQKGDIAEGYSVSREKKESFPLTVTSAQKNPTAFYLCASSIGRELTDTQYFGPGTRLTVL.

In DNA form, the CDR3 reads TGCAGCGCCCATGGGGGGAGGGCCTCTGCGGGAGAGCAGTACTTC. It encodes CSAHGGRASAGEQYF. This chain links TRBV29-1 with TRBJ2-7; 7 bases match TRBD2. With V trimmed by 7 bases and J by 7 bases, 19 bases remained unmatched. The CDR3 sequence is 15 residues long. Germline CDR1 is SQVTM and CDR2 is ANQGSEA.

CDR3 DNA: TGTGCCAGCAGCTTCTTGATACGGCAGGGGGTGGATGGCTACACCTTC. It codes for CASSFLIRQGVDGYTF. The rearrangement uses TRBV5-6 and TRBJ1-2; 7 bases are shared with TRBD1. The J segment lost 6 bases and the V segment lost 2 bases, leaving 13 bases of the junction unmatched. Germline CDR1 is SGHDT and CDR2 is YYEEEE. This CDR3 has 16 residues.

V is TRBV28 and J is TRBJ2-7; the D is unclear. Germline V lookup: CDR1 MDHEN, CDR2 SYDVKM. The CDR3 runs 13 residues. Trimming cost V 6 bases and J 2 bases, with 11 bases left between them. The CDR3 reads CASSPSPPYEQYF. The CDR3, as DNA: TGTGCCAGCAGCCCCTCCCCCCCCTACGAGCAGTACTTC.

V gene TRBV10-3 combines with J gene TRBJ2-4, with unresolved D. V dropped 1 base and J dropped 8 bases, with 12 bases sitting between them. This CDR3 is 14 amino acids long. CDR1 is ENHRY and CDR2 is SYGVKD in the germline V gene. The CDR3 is CAISEYPPQDIQYF. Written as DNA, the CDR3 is TGTGCCATCAGTGAGTACCCCCCTCAAGACATTCAGTACTTC.

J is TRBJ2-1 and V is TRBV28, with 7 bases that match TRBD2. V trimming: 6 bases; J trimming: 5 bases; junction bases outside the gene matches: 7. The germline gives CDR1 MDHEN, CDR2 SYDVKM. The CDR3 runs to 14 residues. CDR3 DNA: TGTGCCAGCAGAGGGACTACACAAAACAATGAGCAGTTCTTC. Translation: CASRGTTQNNEQFF.

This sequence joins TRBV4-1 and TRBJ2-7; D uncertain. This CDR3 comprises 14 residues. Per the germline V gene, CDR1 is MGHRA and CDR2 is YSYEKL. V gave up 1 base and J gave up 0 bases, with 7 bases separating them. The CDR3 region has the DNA TGCGCCAGCAGCCAAGCCGCAGCCTCCTACGAGCAGTACTTC. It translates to CASSQAAASYEQYF.

This CDR3 is CASSPQGGGTEAFF. The CDR3 coding sequence is TGTGCCAGCTCACCACAGGGTGGGGGCACTGAAGCTTTCTTT. The V gene is TRBV18, the J gene TRBJ1-1, with D possibly matching TRBD1 (5 bases). V was cut by 1 base and J by 4 bases, with 10 bases left in between. The germline V gene has CDR1 KGHSH and CDR2 LQKENI. The CDR3 totals 14 residues. Supplemented by reference TRBV18 and TRBJ1-1, the full variable domain reads NAGVMQNPRHLVRRRGQEARLRCSPMKGHSHVYWYRQLPEEGLKFMVYLQKENIIDESGMPKERFSAEFPKEGPSILRIQQVVRGDSAAYFCASSPQGGGTEAFFGQGTRLTVV.

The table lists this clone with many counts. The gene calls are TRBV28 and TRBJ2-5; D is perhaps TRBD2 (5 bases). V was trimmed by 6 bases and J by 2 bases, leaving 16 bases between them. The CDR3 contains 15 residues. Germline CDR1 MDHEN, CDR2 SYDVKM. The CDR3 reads CASRTSWGEQETQYF. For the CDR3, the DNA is TGTGCCAGCAGAACCTCCTGGGGAGAACAAGAGACCCAGTACTTC. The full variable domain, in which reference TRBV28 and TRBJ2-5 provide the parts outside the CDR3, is DVKVTQSSRYLVKRTGEKVFLECVQDMDHENMFWYRQDPGLGLRLIYFSYDVKMKEKGDIPEGYSVSREKKERFSLILESASTNQTSMYLCASRTSWGEQETQYFGPGTRLLVL.

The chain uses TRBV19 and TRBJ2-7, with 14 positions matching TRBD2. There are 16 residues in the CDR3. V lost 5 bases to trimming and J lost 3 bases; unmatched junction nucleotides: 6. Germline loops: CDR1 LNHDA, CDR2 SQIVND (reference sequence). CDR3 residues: CASSFGTSGSLYEQYF. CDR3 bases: TGTGCCAGTAGTTTCGGGACTAGCGGGAGCCTCTACGAGCAGTACTTC.

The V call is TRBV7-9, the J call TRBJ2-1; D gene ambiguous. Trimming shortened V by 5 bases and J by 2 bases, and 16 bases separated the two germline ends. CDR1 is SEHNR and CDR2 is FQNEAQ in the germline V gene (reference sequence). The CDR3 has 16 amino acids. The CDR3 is CASSPGPFEAYNEQFF. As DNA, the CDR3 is TGTGCCAGCAGCCCCGGGCCGTTTGAGGCCTACAATGAGCAGTTCTTC.

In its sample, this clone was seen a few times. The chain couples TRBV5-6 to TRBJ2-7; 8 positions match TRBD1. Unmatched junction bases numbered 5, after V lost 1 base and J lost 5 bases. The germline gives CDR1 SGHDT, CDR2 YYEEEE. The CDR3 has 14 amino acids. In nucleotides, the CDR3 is TGTGCCAGCAGCTTGTGGGGACAGGCCCACGAGCAGTACTTC. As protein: CASSLWGQAHEQYF.

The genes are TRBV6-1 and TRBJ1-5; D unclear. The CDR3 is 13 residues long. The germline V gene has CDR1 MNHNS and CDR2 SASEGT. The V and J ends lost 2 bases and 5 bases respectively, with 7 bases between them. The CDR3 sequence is CASSEWGDQPQHF. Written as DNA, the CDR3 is TGTGCCAGCAGTGAATGGGGTGATCAGCCCCAGCATTTT.